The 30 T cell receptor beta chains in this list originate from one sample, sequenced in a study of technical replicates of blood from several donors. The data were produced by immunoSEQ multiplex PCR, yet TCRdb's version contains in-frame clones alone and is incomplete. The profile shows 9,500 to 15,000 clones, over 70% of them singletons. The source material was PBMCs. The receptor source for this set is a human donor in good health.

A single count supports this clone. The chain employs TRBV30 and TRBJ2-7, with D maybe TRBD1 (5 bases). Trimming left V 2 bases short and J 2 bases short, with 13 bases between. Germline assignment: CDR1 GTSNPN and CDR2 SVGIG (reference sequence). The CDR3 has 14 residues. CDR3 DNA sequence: TGTGCCTGGAGTCCCAGGGTATTGCCCTACGAGCAGTACTTC. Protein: CAWSPRVLPYEQYF.

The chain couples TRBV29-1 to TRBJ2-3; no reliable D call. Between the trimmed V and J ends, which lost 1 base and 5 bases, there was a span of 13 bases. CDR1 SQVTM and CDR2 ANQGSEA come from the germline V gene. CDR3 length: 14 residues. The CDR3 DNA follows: TGCAGCGTTGAAGGATTAGACTTGCTAGATACGCAGTATTTT. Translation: CSVEGLDLLDTQYF.

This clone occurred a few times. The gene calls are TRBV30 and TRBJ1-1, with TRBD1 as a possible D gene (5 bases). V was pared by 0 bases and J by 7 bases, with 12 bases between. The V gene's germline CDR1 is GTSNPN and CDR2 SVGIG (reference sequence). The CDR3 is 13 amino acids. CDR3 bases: TGTGCCTGGAGTGTAGGACACCTCGATGAAGCTTTCTTT. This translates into CAWSVGHLDEAFF.

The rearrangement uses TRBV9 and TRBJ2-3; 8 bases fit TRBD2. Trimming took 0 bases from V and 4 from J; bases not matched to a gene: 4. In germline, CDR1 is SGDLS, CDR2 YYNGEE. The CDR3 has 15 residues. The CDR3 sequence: CASSVGAGDADTQYF. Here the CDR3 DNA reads TGTGCCAGCAGCGTAGGAGCGGGAGATGCAGATACGCAGTATTTT.

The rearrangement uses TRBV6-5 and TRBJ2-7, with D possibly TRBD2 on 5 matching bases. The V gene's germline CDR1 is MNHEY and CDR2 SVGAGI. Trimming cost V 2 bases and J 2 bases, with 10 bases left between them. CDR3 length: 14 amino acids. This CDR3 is CASSYTGIAYEQYF. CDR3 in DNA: TGTGCCAGCAGTTACACGGGGATAGCCTACGAGCAGTACTTC.

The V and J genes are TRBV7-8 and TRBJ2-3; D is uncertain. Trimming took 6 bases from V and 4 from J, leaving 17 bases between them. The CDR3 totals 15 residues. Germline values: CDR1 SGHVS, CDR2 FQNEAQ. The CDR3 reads CASRPTNNGADTQYF. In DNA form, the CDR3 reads TGTGCCAGCAGACCTACTAACAATGGCGCAGATACGCAGTATTTT.

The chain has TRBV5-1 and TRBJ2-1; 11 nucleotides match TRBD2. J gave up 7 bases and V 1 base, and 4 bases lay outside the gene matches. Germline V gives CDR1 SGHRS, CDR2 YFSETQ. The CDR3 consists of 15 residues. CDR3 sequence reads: CASSLIAGGGNEQFF. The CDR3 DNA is TGCGCCAGCAGCTTGATAGCGGGAGGGGGGAATGAGCAGTTCTTC.

The CDR3 nucleotides read TGTGCCAGTAGTCCCGGGACAGGGACCACCGGGGAGCTGTTTTTT. Its protein product is CASSPGTGTTGELFF. This sequence joins TRBV19 and TRBJ2-2; TRBD1 matches at 9 bases. Germline values: CDR1 LNHDA, CDR2 SQIVND (reference sequence). The CDR3 loop spans 15 amino acids. V dropped 5 bases and J dropped 4; count of bases not matched to a gene: 5.

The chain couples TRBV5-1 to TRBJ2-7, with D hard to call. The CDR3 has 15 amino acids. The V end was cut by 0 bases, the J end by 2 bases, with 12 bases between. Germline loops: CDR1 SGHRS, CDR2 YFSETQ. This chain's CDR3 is CASSLATVDPYEQYF. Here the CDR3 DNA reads TGCGCCAGCAGCTTGGCCACAGTCGACCCCTACGAGCAGTACTTC.

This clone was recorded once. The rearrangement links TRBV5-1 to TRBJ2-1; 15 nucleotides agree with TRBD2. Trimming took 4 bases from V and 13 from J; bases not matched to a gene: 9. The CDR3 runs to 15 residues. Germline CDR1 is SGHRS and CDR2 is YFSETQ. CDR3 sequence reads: CASSTSGTSGGPQFF. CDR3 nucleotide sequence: TGCGCCAGCAGCACATCCGGGACTAGCGGGGGGCCTCAGTTCTTC.

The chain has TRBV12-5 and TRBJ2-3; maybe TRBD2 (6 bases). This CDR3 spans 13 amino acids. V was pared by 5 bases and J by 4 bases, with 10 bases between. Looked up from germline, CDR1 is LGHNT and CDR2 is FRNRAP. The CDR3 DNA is TGTGCTAGTGGTCTCGGAGGGTCAGATACGCAGTATTTT. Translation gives CASGLGGSDTQYF.

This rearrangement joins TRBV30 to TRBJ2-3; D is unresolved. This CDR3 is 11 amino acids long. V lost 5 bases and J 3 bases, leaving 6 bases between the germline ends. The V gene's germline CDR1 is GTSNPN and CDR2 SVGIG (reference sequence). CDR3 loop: CAWAGTDTQYF. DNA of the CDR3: TGTGCCTGGGCCGGTACAGATACGCAGTATTTT. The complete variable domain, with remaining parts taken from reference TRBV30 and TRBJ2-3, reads SQTIHQWPATLVQPVGSPLSLECTVEGTSNPNLYWYRQAAGRGLQLLFYSVGIGQISSEVPQNLSASRPQDRQFILSSKKLLLSDSGFYLCAWAGTDTQYFGPGTRLTVL.

The CDR3 loop reads CASSLAGLYNEQFF. CDR3 DNA: TGTGCCAGCAGTTTAGCGGGGCTCTACAATGAGCAGTTCTTC. The chain links TRBV28 to TRBJ2-1, with D perhaps matching TRBD2 (6 bases). CDR1 is MDHEN and CDR2 is SYDVKM in the germline V gene. Trimming took off 2 bases at V and 3 bases at J, with 8 bases between the two ends. This CDR3 spans 14 amino acids.

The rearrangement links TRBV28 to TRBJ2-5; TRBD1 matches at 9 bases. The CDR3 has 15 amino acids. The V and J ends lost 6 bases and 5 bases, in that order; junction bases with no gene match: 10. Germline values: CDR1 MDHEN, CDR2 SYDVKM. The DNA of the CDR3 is TGTGCCAGCAGCGCGACCGGGACAGGGTGGGAGACCCAGTACTTC. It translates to CASSATGTGWETQYF.

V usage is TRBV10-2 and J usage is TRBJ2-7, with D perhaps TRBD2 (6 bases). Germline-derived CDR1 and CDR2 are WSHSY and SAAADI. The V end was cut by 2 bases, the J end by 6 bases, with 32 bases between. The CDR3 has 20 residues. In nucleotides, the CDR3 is TGCGCCAGCAGTGAGCCCCGAGGAGGGAATGTACAGCCTTCTCTCTCCGAGCAGTACTTC. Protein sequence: CASSEPRGGNVQPSLSEQYF.

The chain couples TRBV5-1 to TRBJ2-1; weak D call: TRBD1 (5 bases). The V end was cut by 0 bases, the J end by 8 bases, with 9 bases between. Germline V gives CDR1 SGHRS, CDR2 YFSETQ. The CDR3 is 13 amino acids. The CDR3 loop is CASSLEGWDEQFF. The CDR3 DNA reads TGCGCCAGCAGCTTGGAGGGGTGGGATGAGCAGTTCTTC.

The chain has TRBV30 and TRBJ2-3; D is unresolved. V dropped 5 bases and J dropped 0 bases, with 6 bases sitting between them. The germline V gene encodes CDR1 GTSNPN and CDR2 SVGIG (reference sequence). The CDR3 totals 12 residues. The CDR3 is CAWGASTDTQYF. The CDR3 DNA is TGTGCCTGGGGAGCGAGCACAGATACGCAGTATTTT. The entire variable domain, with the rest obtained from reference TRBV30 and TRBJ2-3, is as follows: SQTIHQWPATLVQPVGSPLSLECTVEGTSNPNLYWYRQAAGRGLQLLFYSVGIGQISSEVPQNLSASRPQDRQFILSSKKLLLSDSGFYLCAWGASTDTQYFGPGTRLTVL.

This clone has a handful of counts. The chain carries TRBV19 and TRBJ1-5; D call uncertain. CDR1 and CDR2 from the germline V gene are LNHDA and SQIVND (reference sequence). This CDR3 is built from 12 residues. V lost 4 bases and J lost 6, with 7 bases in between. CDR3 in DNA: TGTGCCAGTAGTAACGGTCTTCAGCCCCAGCATTTT. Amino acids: CASSNGLQPQHF.

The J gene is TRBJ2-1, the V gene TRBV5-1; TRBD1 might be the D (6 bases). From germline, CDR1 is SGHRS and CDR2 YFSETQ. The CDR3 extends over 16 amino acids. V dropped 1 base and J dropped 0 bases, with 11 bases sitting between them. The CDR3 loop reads CASSLLLGASYNEQFF. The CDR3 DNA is TGCGCCAGCAGCTTGTTGCTGGGGGCCTCCTACAATGAGCAGTTCTTC.

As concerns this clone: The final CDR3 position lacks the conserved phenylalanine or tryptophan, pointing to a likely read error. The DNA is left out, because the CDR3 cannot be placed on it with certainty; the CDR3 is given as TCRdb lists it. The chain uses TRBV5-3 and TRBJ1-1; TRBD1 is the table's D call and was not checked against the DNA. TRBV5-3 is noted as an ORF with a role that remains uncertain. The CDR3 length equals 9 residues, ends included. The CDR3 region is CARSLRVLG.

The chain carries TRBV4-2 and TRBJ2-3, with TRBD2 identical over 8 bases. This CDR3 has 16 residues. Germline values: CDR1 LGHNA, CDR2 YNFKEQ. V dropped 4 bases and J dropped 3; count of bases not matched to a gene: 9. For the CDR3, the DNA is TGTGCCAGCAGCCCCCAGTCGGTAGCGGGAACAGATACGCAGTATTTT. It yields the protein CASSPQSVAGTDTQYF.

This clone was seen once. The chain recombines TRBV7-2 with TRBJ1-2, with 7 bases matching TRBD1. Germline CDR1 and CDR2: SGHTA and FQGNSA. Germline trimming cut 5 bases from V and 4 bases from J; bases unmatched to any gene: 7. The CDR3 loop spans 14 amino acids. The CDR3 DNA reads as TGTGCCAGCAGCGCCCTGCAGGGGGGCTATGGCTACACCTTC. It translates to CASSALQGGYGYTF. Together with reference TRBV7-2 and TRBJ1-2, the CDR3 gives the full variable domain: GAGVSQSPSNKVTEKGKDVELRCDPISGHTALYWYRQSLGQGLEFLIYFQGNSAPDKSGLPSDRFSAERTGGSVSTLTIQRTQQEDSAVYLCASSALQGGYGYTFGSGTRLTVV.

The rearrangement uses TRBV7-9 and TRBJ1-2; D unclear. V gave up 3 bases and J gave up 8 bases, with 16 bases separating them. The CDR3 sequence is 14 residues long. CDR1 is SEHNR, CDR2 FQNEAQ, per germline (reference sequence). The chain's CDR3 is CASSFTSQDRGYTF. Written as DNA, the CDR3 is TGTGCCAGCAGCTTTACGTCCCAGGATCGCGGCTACACCTTC.

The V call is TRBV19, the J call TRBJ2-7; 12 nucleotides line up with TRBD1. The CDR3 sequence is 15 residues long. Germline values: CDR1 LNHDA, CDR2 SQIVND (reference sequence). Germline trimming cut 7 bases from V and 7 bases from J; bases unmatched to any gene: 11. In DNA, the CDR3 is TGTGCCAGTACCCCGGGACAGGGGGCCTGGGATGAGCAGTACTTC. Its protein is CASTPGQGAWDEQYF.

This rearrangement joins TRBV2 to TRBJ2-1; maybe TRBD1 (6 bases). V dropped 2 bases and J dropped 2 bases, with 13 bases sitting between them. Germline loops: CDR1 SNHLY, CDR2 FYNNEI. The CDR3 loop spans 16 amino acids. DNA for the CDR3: TGTGCCAGCAGTGAATTAGGGGGAGAGGCCTACAATGAGCAGTTCTTC. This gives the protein CASSELGGEAYNEQFF.

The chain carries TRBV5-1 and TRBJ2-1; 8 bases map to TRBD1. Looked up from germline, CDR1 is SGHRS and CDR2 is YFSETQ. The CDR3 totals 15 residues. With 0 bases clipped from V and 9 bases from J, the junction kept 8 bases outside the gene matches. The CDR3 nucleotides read TGCGCCAGCAGCTTGGGGGGACAGGTCAGGAGTGAGCAGTTCTTC. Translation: CASSLGGQVRSEQFF. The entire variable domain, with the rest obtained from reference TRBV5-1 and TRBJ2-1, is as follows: KAGVTQTPRYLIKTRGQQVTLSCSPISGHRSVSWYQQTPGQGLQFLFEYFSETQRNKGNFPGRFSGRQFSNSRSEMNVSTLELGDSALYLCASSLGGQVRSEQFFGPGTRLTVL.

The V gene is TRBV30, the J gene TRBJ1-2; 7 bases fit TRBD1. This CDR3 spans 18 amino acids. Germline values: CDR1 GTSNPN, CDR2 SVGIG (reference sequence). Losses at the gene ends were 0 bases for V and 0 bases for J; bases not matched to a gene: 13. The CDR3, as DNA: TGTGCCTGGAGTGTACTAAGGGACAGAGCTAACCCTAACTATGGCTACACCTTC. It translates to CAWSVLRDRANPNYGYTF.

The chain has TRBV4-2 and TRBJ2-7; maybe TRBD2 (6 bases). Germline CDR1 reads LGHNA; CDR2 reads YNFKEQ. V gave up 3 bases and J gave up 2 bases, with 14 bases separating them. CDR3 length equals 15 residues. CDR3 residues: CASSQGTSIAYEQYF. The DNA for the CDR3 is TGTGCCAGCAGCCAGGGAACTAGCATCGCCTACGAGCAGTACTTC.

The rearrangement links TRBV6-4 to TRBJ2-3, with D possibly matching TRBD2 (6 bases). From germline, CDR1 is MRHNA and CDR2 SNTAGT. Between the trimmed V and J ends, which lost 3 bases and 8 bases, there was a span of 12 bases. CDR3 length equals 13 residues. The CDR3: CASSEEGAGTQYF. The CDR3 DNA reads TGTGCCAGCAGTGAAGAGGGAGCGGGTACGCAGTATTTT.

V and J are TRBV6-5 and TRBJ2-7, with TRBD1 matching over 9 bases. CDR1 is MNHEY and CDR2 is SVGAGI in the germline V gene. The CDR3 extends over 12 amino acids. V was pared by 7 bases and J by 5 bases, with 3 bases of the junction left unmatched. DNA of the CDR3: TGTGCCAGCACCGGGACAGGGAACGAGCAGTACTTC. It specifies CASTGTGNEQYF.